The clone carrying this T cell receptor (beta chain) is a singleton in its sample. The antigen is not known. This specimen belongs to a study of cytomegalovirus exposure and HLA in healthy donors. Study-wide findings and caveats: Because they were indistinguishable, some V segments, including TRBV6-2 and TRBV6-3, were excluded.

Germline V gene data show CDR1 as LGHNA and CDR2 as YSLEER. The CDR3 contains 15 residues. With 0 bases removed from V and 7 bases from J, the gap between germline ends came to 13 bases. With 60 Vbeta and 13 Jbeta primers, the PCR was carried out. TCRdb keeps only in-frame clones here, not all; method: immunoSEQ multiplex PCR. This table holds about 140,000 clones, 60% to 80% found once. Sequenced material: PBMCs. The clonotype comes from a male donor in good health and CMV-seronegative. The V gene is TRBV4-3, the J gene TRBJ2-1; possibly TRBD2 for D (6 bases). The CDR3 region has the DNA TGCGCCAGCAGCCAAGAATTGGGGACTCGGAATGAGCAGTTCTTC. As protein: CASSQELGTRNEQFF.